This T cell receptor beta chain was obtained from a study of blood T cell repertoires in COVID-19. Study-level background: Samples taken during acute and convalescent COVID-19 were collected in the United States, Italy and Spain. T cells, B-cell-depleted T cells, or PBMCs supplied cDNA or gDNA.

Trimming left V 8 bases short and J 5 bases short, with 14 bases between. The CDR3 sequence is 13 residues long. Germline CDR1 SNHLY, CDR2 FYNNEI. Per the authors' pipeline: It was from reference gene primer amplification that nucleated cell counts were estimated. Some clones are missing from TCRdb's copy, which holds only in-frame ones; the method was immunoSEQ multiplex PCR. V and J calls and clone size follow that table, whereas D and trimming were derived from the DNA. The sample has 170,000 or so clones, around 84% seen once. The sequenced sample was peripheral blood. This sequence joins TRBV2 and TRBJ2-3, with D maybe TRBD2 (5 bases). The TCR was taken from a man aged 50-60 years with active or convalescent COVID-19. CDR3 amino acids: CASQREYQDTQYF. The CDR3 DNA is TGTGCCAGCCAGAGGGAGTATCAAGATACGCAGTATTTT.